What follows describes a single TCR beta chain. This sample was included in a study of T cell changes during pregnancy in multiple sclerosis. The assay was immunoSEQ multiplex PCR, and TCRdb's table has in-frame clones only and misses some. The table includes around 88,000 clones, 85% to 95% detected once. The CDR3 runs to 13 residues. Germline V lookup: CDR1 SNHLY, CDR2 FYNNEI. V lost 6 bases, J lost 7 bases, and 5 bases stayed unmatched. The sequence derives from a female donor with multiple sclerosis, enrolled in a pregnancy study. J is TRBJ2-2 and V is TRBV2, with 7 bases aligning to TRBD2. The source was peripheral blood, collected in the first trimester of pregnancy. CDR3 nucleotides: TGTGCCAGCAGGGTGACTAGCATCGGGGAGCTGTTTTTT. As protein: CASRVTSIGELFF.